This T cell receptor beta chain came from a study of blood T cells in healthy people across ages. At the level of the study: T cells yielded about one barcoded beta molecule per two cells through template switching.

It was with a sample-barcoded 5' primer and a J-beta primer mix that a second PCR of roughly 7 to 11 cycles was run. Using its own MiXCR run on the 5' RACE reads, TCRdb lists one record per CDR3 protein. The table has some 1.5 million distinct CDR3 sequences, over 25% seen once. Germline V gene data show CDR1 as SGHTA and CDR2 as FQGNSA. The V and J ends lost 5 bases and 7 bases respectively, with 9 bases between them. This CDR3 comprises 12 residues. Whole-study results and caveats: Roughly linear age-related decline in beta diversity appeared, significant by age approximately 40.

This clonotype was detected ten times or more. Its antigen is not identified. The sequence derives from a young woman in good health. The rearrangement links TRBV7-2 to TRBJ1-5; D remains unclear. Sequences were obtained from blood. The chain's CDR3 is CASSLRGQPQHF. The CDR3, as DNA: TGTGCCAGCAGCCTCCGAGGCCAGCCCCAGCATTTT.